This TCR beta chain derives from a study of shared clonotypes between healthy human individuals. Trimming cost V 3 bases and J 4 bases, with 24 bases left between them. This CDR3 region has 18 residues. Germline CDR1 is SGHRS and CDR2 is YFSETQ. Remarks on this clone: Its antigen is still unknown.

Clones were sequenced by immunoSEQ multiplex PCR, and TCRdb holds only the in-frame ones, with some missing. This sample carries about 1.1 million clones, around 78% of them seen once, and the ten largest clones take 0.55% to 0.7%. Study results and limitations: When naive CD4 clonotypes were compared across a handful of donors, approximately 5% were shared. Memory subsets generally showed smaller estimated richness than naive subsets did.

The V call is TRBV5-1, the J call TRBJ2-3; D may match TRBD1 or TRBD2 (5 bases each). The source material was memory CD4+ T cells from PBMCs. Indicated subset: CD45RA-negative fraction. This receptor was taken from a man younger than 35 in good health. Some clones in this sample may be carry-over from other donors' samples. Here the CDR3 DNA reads TGCGCCAGCAGCTCCAAAGAAGTGACGGGGTGGGGCGCAGATACGCAGTATTTT. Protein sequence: CASSSKEVTGWGADTQYF.